Listed here are 20 T cell receptor beta chains from one sample, sequenced in a study of blood T cells in healthy people across ages. PCR was performed a second time for about 6 to 12 cycles using a sample-barcoded 5' primer and a J-beta primer mix. TCRdb passed the 5' RACE reads through MiXCR, listing each CDR3 protein once. The data hold about 1.5 million distinct CDR3 sequences, with around 40% observed a single time. Sequenced input: blood. Receptors were obtained from a young woman in good health.

V and J are TRBV7-9 and TRBJ2-5; 8 bases agree with TRBD1. With V trimmed by 6 bases and J by 4 bases, 4 bases remained unmatched. Germline CDR1 is SEHNR and CDR2 is FQNEAQ (reference sequence). This CDR3 contains 13 residues. The CDR3 region is CASSATGAETQYF. In DNA, the CDR3 is TGTGCCAGCAGTGCGACAGGGGCAGAGACCCAGTACTTC.

The gene calls are TRBV14 and TRBJ2-2, with D perhaps matching TRBD1 (6 bases). The CDR3 spans 15 residues. Germline CDR1 SGHDN, CDR2 FVKESK. The germline V and J ends were trimmed by 4 bases and 2 bases, with 11 bases remaining between them. DNA of the CDR3: TGTGCCAGCAGCCTGCGACAGGCCAACACCGGGGAGCTGTTTTTT. Amino acid sequence: CASSLRQANTGELFF.

This clonotype has a single count. The chain couples TRBV7-2 to TRBJ2-2, with TRBD2 matching over 7 bases. The germline gives CDR1 SGHTA, CDR2 FQGNSA. The CDR3 is made up of 15 amino acids. V shed 5 bases, J shed 5 bases, and the junction held 8 bases outside the gene matches. The CDR3: CASSRPRDYTGELFF. The DNA for the CDR3 is TGTGCCAGCAGCCGGCCCCGGGACTATACCGGGGAGCTGTTTTTT.

The rearrangement joins TRBV7-9 to TRBJ2-5; D is ambiguous. The J call may not be correct, given that the DNA end is closer to TRBJ2-1. CDR3 length: 13 residues. CDR1 and CDR2 from the germline V gene are SEHNR and FQNEAQ (reference sequence). The CDR3 DNA reads TGTGCCAGCAGCTTAGCGGCTTCCGAGACCCAGTTCTTC. Translated: CASSLAASETQFF.

The chain links TRBV7-9 to TRBJ2-3, with 8 bases that match TRBD1. CDR3 length: 17 residues. Germline V gene data show CDR1 as SEHNR and CDR2 as FQNEAQ (reference sequence). Trimming cost V 6 bases and J 0 bases; bases outside gene matches: 11. The CDR3 region is CASRRTGSLPSTDTQYF. CDR3 in DNA: TGTGCCAGCAGACGGACAGGGTCCCTACCTAGCACAGATACGCAGTATTTT.

This clonotype was found a few times. The gene calls are TRBV20-1 and TRBJ2-7; perhaps TRBD1 as D (5 bases). Deletions cut 3 bases from V and 2 bases from J, with 14 bases between. Germline V gene sequence: CDR1 DFQATT, CDR2 SNEGSKA (reference sequence). This CDR3 is built from 14 residues. The CDR3 DNA reads as TGCAGTGCTAGCCGCCAGGGTAGACCCTACGAGCAGTACTTC. It specifies CSASRQGRPYEQYF.

This clonotype was seen more than once but under ten times. The CDR3 region has the DNA TGCAGCGGAGGACAGGTCGGCACTGAAGCTTTCTTT. Amino acid sequence: CSGGQVGTEAFF. The chain combines TRBV29-1 with TRBJ1-1; 7 bases align to TRBD1. The length of the CDR3 is 12 residues. Per germline, CDR1 SQVTM and CDR2 ANQGSEA. The junction had 6 bases not matched to a gene; V was cut back by 7 bases and J by 4 bases. Full variable domain (missing parts from reference TRBV29-1 and TRBJ1-1): SAVISQKPSRDICQRGTSLTIQCQVDSQVTMMFWYRQQPGQSLTLIATANQGSEATYESGFVIDKFPISRPNLTFSTLTVSNMSPEDSSIYLCSGGQVGTEAFFGQGTRLTVV.

This clonotype was seen only a few times. The chain is built from TRBV5-1 and TRBJ1-2, with 7 nucleotides matching TRBD1. Trimming took 4 bases from V and 4 from J; bases not matched to a gene: 10. The CDR3 extends over 15 amino acids. Germline V gene lookup returns CDR1 SGHRS and CDR2 YFSETQ. CDR3 loop: CASSIRQGLIYGYTF. For the CDR3, the DNA is TGCGCCAGCAGCATACGACAGGGTCTAATCTATGGCTACACCTTC.

The chain is built from TRBV9 and TRBJ2-7; the match to TRBD2 covers 14 bases. Germline-derived CDR1 and CDR2 are SGDLS and YYNGEE. V shed 2 bases and J 2 bases; nucleotides not matched to a gene: 3. CDR3 size: 16 residues. The CDR3 is CASSVGGLAGAYEQYF. In DNA, the CDR3 is TGTGCCAGCAGCGTGGGGGGACTAGCGGGGGCCTACGAGCAGTACTTC.

The V gene is TRBV6-5, the J gene TRBJ2-3; D possibly matches TRBD1 or TRBD2 (6 bases each). V was cut by 2 bases and J by 1 base, with 13 bases left in between. In germline, CDR1 is MNHEY, CDR2 SVGAGI. The CDR3 totals 16 residues. The CDR3 reads CASSYTPRGGTDTQYF. The CDR3 DNA sequence: TGTGCCAGCAGTTACACCCCGAGGGGGGGCACAGATACGCAGTATTTT.

This chain uses TRBV4-3 with TRBJ2-5; the D is unclear. The DNA end favors TRBJ2-7, so the J call may be wrong. Per germline, CDR1 LGHNA and CDR2 YSLEER. This CDR3 region has 15 residues. CDR3 bases: TGCGCCAGCAGCCAACTCAGACACAACCCCTCCGAGCAGTACTTC. It codes for CASSQLRHNPSEQYF.

This clonotype was picked up many times. This chain links TRBV7-9 with TRBJ2-7, with a possible D match to TRBD1 (6 bases). V was pared by 2 bases and J by 5 bases, with 10 bases between. The germline gives CDR1 SEHNR, CDR2 FQNEAQ (reference sequence). This CDR3 region has 13 residues. The CDR3 here is CASSLSDRNEQYF. The DNA of the CDR3 is TGTGCCAGCAGCTTATCCGACAGGAACGAGCAGTACTTC.

This clonotype has a count of ten or more. The chain is built from TRBV12-3 or TRBV12-4 and TRBJ1-1, with D possibly TRBD1 on 5 matching bases. V was shortened by 2 bases and J by 5 bases, with 9 bases between the two germline ends. There are 13 residues in the CDR3. CDR3 amino acids: CASSLREGTEAFF. CDR3 bases: TGTGCCAGCAGTTTAAGGGAGGGGACTGAAGCTTTCTTT.

This clonotype was observed a handful of times. The chain has TRBV9 and TRBJ2-7; no firm D call. Trimming removed 4 bases at V and 6 bases at J, with 8 bases between. The CDR3 contains 11 residues. The V gene's germline CDR1 is SGDLS and CDR2 YYNGEE. The CDR3 DNA reads TGTGCCAGCAGCTCAACTTCCGAGCAGTACTTC. It encodes CASSSTSEQYF.

This clonotype was picked up a small number of times. The J gene is TRBJ2-5, the V gene TRBV20-1, with 7 positions matching TRBD2. The J call may be wrong; the DNA end is better matched by TRBJ2-7. The CDR3 sequence is 15 residues long. Germline CDR1 is DFQATT and CDR2 is SNEGSKA (reference sequence). CDR3 residues: CSARELADFSYEQYF. The DNA for the CDR3 is TGCAGTGCTAGAGAGCTAGCGGATTTTTCCTACGAGCAGTACTTC.

This clonotype was counted between two and nine times. The rearrangement uses TRBV6-5 and TRBJ1-2; D perhaps matches TRBD1 (5 bases). This CDR3 spans 13 amino acids. The germline gives CDR1 MNHEY, CDR2 SVGAGI. Trimming took off 7 bases at V and 7 bases at J, with 16 bases between the two ends. The CDR3 is CASKQGLSRGYTF. CDR3 coding DNA: TGTGCCAGCAAGCAGGGTTTATCGCGTGGCTACACCTTC.

This clonotype was observed a handful of times. The rearrangement uses TRBV20-1 and TRBJ1-2, with D maybe TRBD1 (6 bases). In germline, CDR1 is DFQATT, CDR2 SNEGSKA (reference sequence). Trimming cost V 5 bases and J 4 bases, with 17 bases left between them. This CDR3 spans 14 amino acids. CDR3 residues: CSAGPGMTGYGYTF. The CDR3 nucleotides read TGCAGTGCTGGACCCGGGATGACAGGCTATGGCTACACCTTC.

This chain links TRBV6-6 with TRBJ2-7; D possibly corresponds to TRBD1 (6 bases). Germline CDR1 reads MNHNY; CDR2 reads SVGAGI (reference sequence). The CDR3 loop spans 12 amino acids. V lost 6 bases and J 12 bases, leaving 18 bases between the germline ends. The chain's CDR3 is CASSPPRDTAYF. In DNA form, the CDR3 reads TGTGCCAGCAGCCCCCCCCGGGACACCGCGTACTTC.

This clonotype was seen once. V is TRBV20-1 and J is TRBJ2-7, with D perhaps matching TRBD1 (6 bases). In germline, CDR1 is DFQATT, CDR2 SNEGSKA (reference sequence). The length of the CDR3 is 13 residues. V was pared by 6 bases and J by 6 bases, with 18 bases between. CDR3 protein: CSAPRDGDIEQYF. Here the CDR3 DNA reads TGCAGTGCCCCCCGGGACGGGGACATCGAGCAGTACTTC.

The chain links TRBV2 to TRBJ2-4; D possibly corresponds to TRBD1 (6 bases). The DNA end is more similar to TRBJ2-7, so the J call may be wrong. The CDR3 has 14 residues. Germline CDR1 SNHLY, CDR2 FYNNEI. The CDR3 sequence: CASRPQGFSYEQYF. CDR3 DNA sequence: TGTGCCAGCAGACCACAGGGTTTCTCCTACGAGCAGTACTTC.